These 3 T cell receptor beta chains originate from one sample sequenced in a study of T cell changes during pregnancy in multiple sclerosis. The assay was immunoSEQ multiplex PCR, and TCRdb's table has in-frame clones only and misses some. The sample shows roughly 77,000 clones, over 85% of them seen only once. The starting material was peripheral blood, obtained in the second trimester of pregnancy. These receptors were taken from a female donor with multiple sclerosis, enrolled in a pregnancy study.

The chain combines TRBV18 with TRBJ2-7; no firm D call. Germline V gene data show CDR1 as KGHSH and CDR2 as LQKENI. The CDR3 sequence is 16 residues long. V gave up 1 base and J gave up 0 bases, with 13 bases separating them. This chain's CDR3 is CASSPRPGTISYEQYF. The CDR3 DNA reads TGTGCCAGCTCACCACGTCCGGGTACCATCTCCTACGAGCAGTACTTC.

Written as DNA, the CDR3 is TGTGCCAGCGGGACATCGGGAGGCGCTAACTATGGCTACACCTTC. Amino acid sequence: CASGTSGGANYGYTF. The chain couples TRBV6-1 to TRBJ1-2; possible D gene TRBD1, 6 bases. The germline V gene has CDR1 MNHNS and CDR2 SASEGT. This CDR3 comprises 15 residues. V was clipped by 8 bases and J by 0 bases, with 16 bases between them.

This chain uses TRBV29-1 with TRBJ2-2, with 9 bases aligning to TRBD1. The CDR3 runs 15 residues. Germline V CDR1 and CDR2: SQVTM, ANQGSEA. The junction had 6 bases not matched to a gene; V was cut back by 4 bases and J by 3 bases. Here the CDR3 DNA reads TGCAGCGTTGGGGCACAGGGGGCTTACACCGGGGAGCTGTTTTTT. It translates to CSVGAQGAYTGELFF.